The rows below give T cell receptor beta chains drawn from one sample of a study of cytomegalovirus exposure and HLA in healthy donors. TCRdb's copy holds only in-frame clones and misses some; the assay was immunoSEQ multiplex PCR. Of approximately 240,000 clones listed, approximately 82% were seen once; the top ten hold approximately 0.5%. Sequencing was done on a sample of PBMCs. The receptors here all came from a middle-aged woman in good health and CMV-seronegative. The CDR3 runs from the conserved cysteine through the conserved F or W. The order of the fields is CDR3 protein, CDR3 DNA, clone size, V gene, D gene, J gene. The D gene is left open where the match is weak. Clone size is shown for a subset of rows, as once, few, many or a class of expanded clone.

CASSGPDRRTAFF	TGTGCCAGCAGTGGACCCGACAGACGAACAGCTTTCTTT	NA	TRBV28	NA	TRBJ1-1
CASRTGQGSVPEAFF	TGTGCCAGCAGAACGGGACAGGGCTCCGTACCTGAAGCTTTCTTT	NA	TRBV6-6	TRBD1	TRBJ1-1
CSAARSYEQYF	TGCAGCGCGGCGCGGTCCTACGAGCAGTACTTC	NA	TRBV20-1	NA	TRBJ2-7
CSVEGYRTYEQYF	TGCAGCGTTGAAGGGTACAGGACCTACGAGCAGTACTTC	NA	TRBV29-1	NA	TRBJ2-7
CASRADRAYEQYF	TGTGCCAGCAGAGCCGACAGGGCTTACGAGCAGTACTTC	NA	TRBV6-1	TRBD1	TRBJ2-7
CASSLPGTEAFF	TGTGCCAGCAGCTTACCGGGCACTGAAGCTTTCTTT	few	TRBV7-6	NA	TRBJ1-1
CAWSTKNRDIDNEQFF	TGTGCCTGGAGTACTAAAAACCGGGACATAGACAATGAGCAGTTCTTC	NA	TRBV30	NA	TRBJ2-1
CASSKTGTGAGNTEAFF	TGTGCCAGCAGCAAAACCGGGACAGGGGCGGGGAACACTGAAGCTTTCTTT	NA	TRBV14	TRBD1	TRBJ1-1
CASSSRQLEAFF	TGTGCCAGCAGTTCGCGACAGCTTGAAGCTTTCTTT	NA	TRBV28	NA	TRBJ1-1
CASRVRGEQYF	TGTGCCAGCAGAGTGAGAGGGGAGCAGTACTTC	NA	TRBV2	NA	TRBJ2-7
CASSERGTEAFF	TGTGCCAGCAGTGAAAGGGGCACTGAAGCTTTCTTT	NA	TRBV2	NA	TRBJ1-1
CASSVFSGGASSTDTQYF	TGTGCCAGCAGTGTCTTTAGCGGGGGGGCGTCTAGCACAGATACGCAGTATTTT	NA	TRBV6-1	TRBD2	TRBJ2-3
CASSQGTGISTDTQYF	TGCGCCAGCAGCCAAGGTACAGGAATAAGCACAGATACGCAGTATTTT	NA	TRBV4-1	NA	TRBJ2-3
CASTGLPYEQYF	TGTGCCAGCACCGGTCTTCCCTACGAGCAGTACTTC	NA	TRBV28	NA	TRBJ2-7
CASNLGKLSYGYTF	TGTGCCAGTAATCTTGGCAAACTAAGCTATGGCTACACCTTC	once	TRBV19	NA	TRBJ1-2
CASSTRGNQPQHF	TGTGCCAGTAGTACCAGGGGCAATCAGCCCCAGCATTTT	NA	TRBV19	NA	TRBJ1-5
CASSVQGGTTEAFF	TGTGCCAGCAGTGTGCAGGGCGGCACCACTGAAGCTTTCTTT	NA	TRBV6-1	NA	TRBJ1-1
CASSDSTGWDTEAFF	TGTGCCAGCAGTGACTCGACAGGGTGGGACACTGAAGCTTTCTTT	NA	TRBV6-4	TRBD1	TRBJ1-1
CASALDRGIGEQFF	TGTGCCAGCGCCCTGGACAGGGGAATTGGTGAGCAGTTCTTC	NA	TRBV6-1	TRBD1	TRBJ2-1
CASSKEGAIYF	TGTGCCAGTAGTAAAGAGGGCGCCATATATTTT	NA	TRBV19	NA	TRBJ1-3
CSVGHPGNTIYF	TGCAGCGTCGGACATCCCGGAAACACCATATATTTT	few	TRBV29-1	NA	TRBJ1-3
CSVEDDTGIGNYGYTF	TGCAGCGTTGAAGACGACACAGGGATTGGTAACTATGGCTACACCTTC	NA	TRBV29-1	NA	TRBJ1-2
CASSVDRRSGNTIYF	TGTGCCAGCAGCGTGGACAGGCGCTCTGGAAACACCATATATTTT	NA	TRBV5-6	TRBD1	TRBJ1-3
CASSEYGTGHSPLHF	TGTGCCAGCAGTGAATACGGGACAGGGCATTCACCCCTCCACTTT	NA	TRBV25-1	TRBD1	TRBJ1-6
CASSSTGGGEQFF	TGTGCCAGCAGCTCAACAGGGGGAGGTGAGCAGTTCTTC	NA	TRBV7-9	TRBD1	TRBJ2-1
CSVAGTDKDSPLHF	TGCAGCGTTGCCGGGACAGATAAAGATTCACCCCTCCACTTT	NA	TRBV29-1	TRBD1	TRBJ1-6
CASSQERPGDEQYF	TGCGCCAGCAGCCAAGAACGACCCGGGGATGAGCAGTACTTC	NA	TRBV4-1	NA	TRBJ2-7
CASSDRSRGGYTF	TGTGCCAGCAGCGACAGGAGCCGGGGTGGCTACACCTTC	NA	TRBV7-2	NA	TRBJ1-2